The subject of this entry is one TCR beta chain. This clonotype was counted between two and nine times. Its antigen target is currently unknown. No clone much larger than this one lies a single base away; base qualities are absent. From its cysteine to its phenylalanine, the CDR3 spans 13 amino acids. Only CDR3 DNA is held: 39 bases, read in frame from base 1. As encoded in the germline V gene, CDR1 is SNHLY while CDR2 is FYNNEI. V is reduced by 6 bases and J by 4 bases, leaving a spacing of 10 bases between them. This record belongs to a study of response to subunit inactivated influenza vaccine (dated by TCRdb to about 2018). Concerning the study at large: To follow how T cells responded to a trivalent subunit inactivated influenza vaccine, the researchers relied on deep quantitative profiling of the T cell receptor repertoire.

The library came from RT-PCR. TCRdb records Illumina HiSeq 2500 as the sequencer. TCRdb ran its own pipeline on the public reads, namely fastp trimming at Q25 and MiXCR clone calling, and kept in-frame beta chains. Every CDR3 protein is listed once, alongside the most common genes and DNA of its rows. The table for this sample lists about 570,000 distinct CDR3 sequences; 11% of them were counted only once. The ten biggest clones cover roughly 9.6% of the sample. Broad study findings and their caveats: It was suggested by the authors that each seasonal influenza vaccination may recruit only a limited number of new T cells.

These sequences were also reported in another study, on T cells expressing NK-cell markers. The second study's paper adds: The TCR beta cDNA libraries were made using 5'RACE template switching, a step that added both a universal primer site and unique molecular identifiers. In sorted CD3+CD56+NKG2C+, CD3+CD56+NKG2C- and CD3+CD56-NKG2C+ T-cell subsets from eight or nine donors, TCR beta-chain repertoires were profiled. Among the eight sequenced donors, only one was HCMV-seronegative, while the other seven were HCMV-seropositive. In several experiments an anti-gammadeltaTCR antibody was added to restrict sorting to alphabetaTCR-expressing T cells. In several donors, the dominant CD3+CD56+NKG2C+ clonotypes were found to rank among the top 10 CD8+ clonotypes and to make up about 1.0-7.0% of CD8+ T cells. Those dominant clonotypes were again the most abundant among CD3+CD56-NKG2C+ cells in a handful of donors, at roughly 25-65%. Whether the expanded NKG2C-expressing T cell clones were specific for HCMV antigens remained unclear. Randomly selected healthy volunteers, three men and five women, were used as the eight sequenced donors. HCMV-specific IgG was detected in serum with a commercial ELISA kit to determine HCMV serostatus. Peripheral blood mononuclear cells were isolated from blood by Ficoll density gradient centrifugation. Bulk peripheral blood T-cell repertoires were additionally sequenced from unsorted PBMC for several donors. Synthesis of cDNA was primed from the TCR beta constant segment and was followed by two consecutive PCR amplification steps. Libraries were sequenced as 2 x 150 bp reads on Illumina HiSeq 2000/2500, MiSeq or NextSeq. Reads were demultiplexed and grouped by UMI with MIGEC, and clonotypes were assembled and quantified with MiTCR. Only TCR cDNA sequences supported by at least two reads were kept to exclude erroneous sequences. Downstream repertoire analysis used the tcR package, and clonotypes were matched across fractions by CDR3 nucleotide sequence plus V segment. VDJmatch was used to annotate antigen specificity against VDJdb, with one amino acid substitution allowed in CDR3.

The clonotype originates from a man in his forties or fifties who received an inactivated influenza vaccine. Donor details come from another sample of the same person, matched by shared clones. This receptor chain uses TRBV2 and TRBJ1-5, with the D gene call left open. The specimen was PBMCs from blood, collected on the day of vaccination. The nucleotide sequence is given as TGTGCCAGCAGCCCCATGGGGAATCAGCCCCAGCATTTT. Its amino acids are CASSPMGNQPQHF. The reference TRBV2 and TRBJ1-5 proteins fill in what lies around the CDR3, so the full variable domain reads EPEVTQTPSHQVTQMGQEVILRCVPISNHLYFYWYRQILGQKVEFLVSFYNNEISEKSEIFDDQFSVERPDGSNFTLKIRSTKLEDSAMYFCASSPMGNQPQHFGDGTRLSIL.